A selection of T cell receptor beta chains follows, all from one sample in a study of cytomegalovirus exposure and HLA in healthy donors. Method: immunoSEQ multiplex PCR; TCRdb's copy keeps in-frame clones and lacks some. The profile covers 150,000 to 200,000 clones, with around 80% appearing a single time and roughly 1.2% taken by the ten largest. Sequencing was performed on PBMCs. These receptor sequences come from a woman aged 25 to 45 in good health and CMV-seronegative. CDR3s include the opening cysteine and the closing phenylalanine or tryptophan. The D gene is left open where the match is weak. Size is omitted from some rows. Given values are once, few, many or a class for expanded clones.

CDR3nt: TGCGCCAGCAGCTTGGTACTAGCGGGAGGGGGAGAGCAGTACTTC; CDR3aa: CASSLVLAGGGEQYF; d_gene: TRBD2; v_gene: TRBV5-1; abundance: few; j_gene: TRBJ2-7
CDR3nt: TGTGCCAGCTCACCACCGGGCCAGGGTCAGCAGTACTTC; CDR3aa: CASSPPGQGQQYF; d_gene: NA; v_gene: TRBV18; abundance: NA; j_gene: TRBJ2-7
CDR3nt: TGTGCCAGCAGCTTAGAGGGGTCTCAAGAGACCCAGTACTTC; CDR3aa: CASSLEGSQETQYF; d_gene: NA; v_gene: TRBV11-1; abundance: once; j_gene: TRBJ2-5
CDR3nt: TGTGCCAGCAGCTCCTACCGGGAGCTTATAGATACGCAGTATTTT; CDR3aa: CASSSYRELIDTQYF; d_gene: NA; v_gene: TRBV5-4; abundance: NA; j_gene: TRBJ2-3
CDR3nt: TGTGCCAGCAGCTTTGGACAGGGGGCGCCTGGCTACACCTTC; CDR3aa: CASSFGQGAPGYTF; d_gene: TRBD1; v_gene: TRBV7-8; abundance: NA; j_gene: TRBJ1-2
CDR3nt: TGTGCCAGCAGCTTAGAATTTCTAGGGACAGGGCGTGAAAAACTGTTTTTT; CDR3aa: CASSLEFLGTGREKLFF; d_gene: TRBD1; v_gene: TRBV7-8; abundance: NA; j_gene: TRBJ1-4
CDR3nt: TGTGCCAGCAGTACGAATTCGGGACAGGGTCTTGAAAAACTGTTTTTT; CDR3aa: CASSTNSGQGLEKLFF; d_gene: TRBD1; v_gene: TRBV28; abundance: few; j_gene: TRBJ1-4
CDR3nt: TGTGCCTGGAGTCTCTTCCGGGACAGGGGGCCAGACTATGGCTACACCTTC; CDR3aa: CAWSLFRDRGPDYGYTF; d_gene: TRBD1; v_gene: TRBV30; abundance: NA; j_gene: TRBJ1-2
CDR3nt: TGTGCCAGCAGCTTAGCCCCAACGAGGGGCACAGATACGCAGTATTTT; CDR3aa: CASSLAPTRGTDTQYF; d_gene: NA; v_gene: TRBV7-8; abundance: NA; j_gene: TRBJ2-3
CDR3nt: TGTGCCAGCAGTGAGGGAGCCGGGCAGCCCCAGCATTTT; CDR3aa: CASSEGAGQPQHF; d_gene: NA; v_gene: TRBV25-1; abundance: NA; j_gene: TRBJ1-5
CDR3nt: TGTGCCAGCAGTTTAGGGACAGCATTTGAAGCTTTCTTT; CDR3aa: CASSLGTAFEAFF; d_gene: TRBD1; v_gene: TRBV28; abundance: NA; j_gene: TRBJ1-1
CDR3nt: TGTGCCAGCAGCTTCGCACAGGTTTTGACGGGCGAGCAGTACTTC; CDR3aa: CASSFAQVLTGEQYF; d_gene: NA; v_gene: TRBV5-4; abundance: NA; j_gene: TRBJ2-7
CDR3nt: TGTGCCAGCAGTACTGGGACTAGCGGGGGCAATGAGCAGTTCTTC; CDR3aa: CASSTGTSGGNEQFF; d_gene: TRBD2; v_gene: TRBV27; abundance: NA; j_gene: TRBJ2-1
CDR3nt: TGTGCCAGCAGCTTAGTGGCGCAGGGGCAGGATGAAAAACTGTTTTTT; CDR3aa: CASSLVAQGQDEKLFF; d_gene: NA; v_gene: TRBV7-9; abundance: once; j_gene: TRBJ1-4
CDR3nt: TGTGCCAGCAGTTACGGGACTAGCGGAAACACCGGGGAGCTGTTTTTT; CDR3aa: CASSYGTSGNTGELFF; d_gene: TRBD2; v_gene: TRBV6-5; abundance: NA; j_gene: TRBJ2-2
CDR3nt: TGTGCCAGCAGCTTAGTAGGGCAGGGCGGCCAGCCCCAGCATTTT; CDR3aa: CASSLVGQGGQPQHF; d_gene: NA; v_gene: TRBV7-2; abundance: few; j_gene: TRBJ1-5
CDR3nt: TGTGCCAGCAGCCCCTCCGGGACTAGTTCCACCAACGAGCAGTACTTC; CDR3aa: CASSPSGTSSTNEQYF; d_gene: TRBD2; v_gene: TRBV4-2; abundance: NA; j_gene: TRBJ2-7
CDR3nt: TGTGCCACCAGCGGAGGGCCCGACTGGATCAGCTCCTATAATTCACCCCTCCACTTT; CDR3aa: CATSGGPDWISSYNSPLHF; d_gene: NA; v_gene: TRBV15; abundance: NA; j_gene: TRBJ1-6
CDR3nt: TGTGCCAGCAGCGAGAGGCTAGCGGGTGGGGATGAGCAGTTCTTC; CDR3aa: CASSERLAGGDEQFF; d_gene: TRBD2; v_gene: TRBV13; abundance: NA; j_gene: TRBJ2-1
CDR3nt: TGTGCCAGCAGTGTGGAGTTGAACACTGAAGCTTTCTTT; CDR3aa: CASSVELNTEAFF; d_gene: NA; v_gene: TRBV2; abundance: NA; j_gene: TRBJ1-1
CDR3nt: TGTGCCTGGGAGGGACAGTGGGAGCAGTACTTC; CDR3aa: CAWEGQWEQYF; d_gene: TRBD1; v_gene: TRBV30; abundance: NA; j_gene: TRBJ2-7
CDR3nt: TGTGCCAGCAGTTTATCGGGCAGGGGCAGGGGTCAGCCCCAGCATTTT; CDR3aa: CASSLSGRGRGQPQHF; d_gene: NA; v_gene: TRBV27; abundance: NA; j_gene: TRBJ1-5
CDR3nt: TGTGCCAGTTTACCGGGACAGGGCCACAAAAACATTCAGTACTTC; CDR3aa: CASLPGQGHKNIQYF; d_gene: TRBD1; v_gene: TRBV18; abundance: once; j_gene: TRBJ2-4
CDR3nt: TGTGCCAGCAGCTCGACTAGCGGGAGTAGCAATGAGCAGTTCTTC; CDR3aa: CASSSTSGSSNEQFF; d_gene: TRBD2; v_gene: TRBV7-2; abundance: NA; j_gene: TRBJ2-1
CDR3nt: TGTGCCAGCGACCGGGACAGGGACTCCTACGAGCAGTACTTC; CDR3aa: CASDRDRDSYEQYF; d_gene: TRBD1; v_gene: TRBV6-1; abundance: NA; j_gene: TRBJ2-7
CDR3nt: TGTGCCAGCAGCTTACACAGGCAAGAGACCCAGTACTTC; CDR3aa: CASSLHRQETQYF; d_gene: NA; v_gene: TRBV7-7; abundance: NA; j_gene: TRBJ2-5
CDR3nt: TGTGCCTGGAGACGGGAGGGGGACGCTTTCTTT; CDR3aa: CAWRREGDAFF; d_gene: NA; v_gene: TRBV30; abundance: NA; j_gene: TRBJ1-1
CDR3nt: TGTGCCACCATGGTCGGTCGGGACAGGGGTTCCTACGAGCAGTACTTC; CDR3aa: CATMVGRDRGSYEQYF; d_gene: TRBD1; v_gene: TRBV10-3; abundance: NA; j_gene: TRBJ2-7
CDR3nt: TGCGCCAGCAGCCTCAGATTGGACCGGGGATCGTACAATGAGCAGTTCTTC; CDR3aa: CASSLRLDRGSYNEQFF; d_gene: NA; v_gene: TRBV4-1; abundance: few; j_gene: TRBJ2-1
CDR3nt: TGCAGCGTTGTAAAAAACAGGGGGCTTTACTATGGCTACACCTTC; CDR3aa: CSVVKNRGLYYGYTF; d_gene: TRBD1; v_gene: TRBV29-1; abundance: NA; j_gene: TRBJ1-2
CDR3nt: TGCAGCGTTGAACGGGACAGGGGGGCCGAGCAGTACTTC; CDR3aa: CSVERDRGAEQYF; d_gene: TRBD1; v_gene: TRBV29-1; abundance: few; j_gene: TRBJ2-7
CDR3nt: TGCGCCAGCAGCTCGGACACATACGAGCAGTACTTC; CDR3aa: CASSSDTYEQYF; d_gene: NA; v_gene: TRBV5-1; abundance: once; j_gene: TRBJ2-7
CDR3nt: TGTGCCAGCAGCCGGACAGGGGGCGCTGAAAAACTGTTTTTT; CDR3aa: CASSRTGGAEKLFF; d_gene: TRBD1; v_gene: TRBV11-3; abundance: NA; j_gene: TRBJ1-4
CDR3nt: TGTGCCAGCAGCGAGACAGGGGTCAGCTCTGGGGCCAACGTCCTGACTTTC; CDR3aa: CASSETGVSSGANVLTF; d_gene: TRBD1; v_gene: TRBV7-8; abundance: NA; j_gene: TRBJ2-6
CDR3nt: TGTGCCTGGAGTCATAACACTGAAGCTTTCTTT; CDR3aa: CAWSHNTEAFF; d_gene: NA; v_gene: TRBV30; abundance: NA; j_gene: TRBJ1-1
CDR3nt: TGTGCCAGCAGGGAAACAGGGTCGGGGGGAAACACCATATATTTT; CDR3aa: CASRETGSGGNTIYF; d_gene: NA; v_gene: TRBV6-1; abundance: NA; j_gene: TRBJ1-3
CDR3nt: TGTGCCAGCAGTGAACCCCAGGGGCTCTCTGGGGCCAACGTCCTGACTTTC; CDR3aa: CASSEPQGLSGANVLTF; d_gene: NA; v_gene: TRBV2; abundance: NA; j_gene: TRBJ2-6
CDR3nt: TGCGCCAGCAGCTTGGGAGCGGGGGTGATCACGCAGTATTTT; CDR3aa: CASSLGAGVITQYF; d_gene: TRBD2; v_gene: TRBV5-1; abundance: NA; j_gene: TRBJ2-3
CDR3nt: TGTGCCAGCAGCCCACGGACAGGGGTGAACACTGAAGCTTTCTTT; CDR3aa: CASSPRTGVNTEAFF; d_gene: TRBD1; v_gene: TRBV9; abundance: NA; j_gene: TRBJ1-1
CDR3nt: TGCAGCGTGGTGCGGGACAATGAGCAGTTCTTC; CDR3aa: CSVVRDNEQFF; d_gene: NA; v_gene: TRBV29-1; abundance: NA; j_gene: TRBJ2-1
CDR3nt: TGTGCCAGCAGCTTAGGTGGGGGAGGCTCACCCCTCCACTTT; CDR3aa: CASSLGGGGSPLHF; d_gene: NA; v_gene: TRBV7-6; abundance: NA; j_gene: TRBJ1-6
CDR3nt: TGTGCCAGCAGCGTTACAGGGTTCCTCAGCTACACCTTC; CDR3aa: CASSVTGFLSYTF; d_gene: NA; v_gene: TRBV2; abundance: NA; j_gene: TRBJ1-2
CDR3nt: TGTGCCTGGAGTGTGCAGGGGAGGGAGCCCCAGCATTTT; CDR3aa: CAWSVQGREPQHF; d_gene: NA; v_gene: TRBV30; abundance: few; j_gene: TRBJ1-5
CDR3nt: TGTGCCAGCTCACCTGGACGAGGGACTGAAGCTTTCTTT; CDR3aa: CASSPGRGTEAFF; d_gene: NA; v_gene: TRBV18; abundance: NA; j_gene: TRBJ1-1
CDR3nt: TGTGCCAGCAAAGGACTCGGGTTTTTGCGTTACGAGCAGTACTTC; CDR3aa: CASKGLGFLRYEQYF; d_gene: NA; v_gene: TRBV6-5; abundance: NA; j_gene: TRBJ2-7
CDR3nt: TGTGCCAGCTCACCTCGCCAGGGAGGGGGCAATCAGCCCCAGCATTTT; CDR3aa: CASSPRQGGGNQPQHF; d_gene: NA; v_gene: TRBV18; abundance: once; j_gene: TRBJ1-5
CDR3nt: TGCGCCAGCAGCTTGGACGGTTTCATGAACACTGAAGCTTTCTTT; CDR3aa: CASSLDGFMNTEAFF; d_gene: NA; v_gene: TRBV5-1; abundance: NA; j_gene: TRBJ1-1